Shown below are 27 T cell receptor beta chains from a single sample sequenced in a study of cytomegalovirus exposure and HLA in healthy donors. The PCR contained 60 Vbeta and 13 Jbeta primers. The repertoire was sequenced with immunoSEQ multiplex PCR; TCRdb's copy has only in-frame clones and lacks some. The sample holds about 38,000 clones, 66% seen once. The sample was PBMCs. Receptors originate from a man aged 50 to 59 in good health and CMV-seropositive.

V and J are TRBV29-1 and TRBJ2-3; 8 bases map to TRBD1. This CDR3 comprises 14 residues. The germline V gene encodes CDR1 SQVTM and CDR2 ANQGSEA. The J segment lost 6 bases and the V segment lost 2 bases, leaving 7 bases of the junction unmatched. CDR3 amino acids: CSVESETGADTQYF. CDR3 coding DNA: TGCAGCGTTGAAAGCGAGACAGGGGCGGATACGCAGTATTTT.

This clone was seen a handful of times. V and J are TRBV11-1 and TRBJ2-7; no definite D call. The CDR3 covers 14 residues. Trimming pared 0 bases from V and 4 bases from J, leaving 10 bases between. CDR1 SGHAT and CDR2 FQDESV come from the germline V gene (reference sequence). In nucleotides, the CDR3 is TGTGCCAGCAGCTTAGCCCGAGGCCAATACGAGCAGTACTTC. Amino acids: CASSLARGQYEQYF.

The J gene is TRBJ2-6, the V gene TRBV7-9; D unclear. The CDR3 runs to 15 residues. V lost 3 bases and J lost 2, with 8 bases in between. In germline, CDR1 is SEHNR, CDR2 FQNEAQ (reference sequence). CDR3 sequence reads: CASSFRGTGANVLTF. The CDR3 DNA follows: TGTGCCAGCAGCTTTCGAGGTACTGGGGCCAACGTCCTGACTTTC.

The CDR3 region has the DNA TGTGCCAGCAGTTTACGGGGGGCGCGAGGCTACACCTTC. Its translation is CASSLRGARGYTF. The chain uses TRBV28 and TRBJ1-2, with D tentatively TRBD1 (6 bases). The CDR3 extends over 13 amino acids. The V end lost 2 bases, the J end lost 8 bases, and 12 bases lay between the germline ends. Germline CDR1 is MDHEN and CDR2 is SYDVKM.

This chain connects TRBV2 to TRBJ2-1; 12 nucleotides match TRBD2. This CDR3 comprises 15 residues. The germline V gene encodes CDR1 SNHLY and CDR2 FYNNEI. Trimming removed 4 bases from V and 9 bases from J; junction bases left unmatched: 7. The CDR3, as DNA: TGTGCCAGCAGTGGAAGGCCTAGCGGGGGGGGTGAGCAGTTCTTC. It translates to CASSGRPSGGGEQFF.

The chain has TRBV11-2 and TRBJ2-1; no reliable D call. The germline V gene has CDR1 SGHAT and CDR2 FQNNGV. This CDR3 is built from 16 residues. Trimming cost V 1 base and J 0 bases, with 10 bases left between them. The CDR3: CASSLGGWSSYNEQFF. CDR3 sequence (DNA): TGTGCCAGCAGCTTAGGAGGCTGGAGCTCCTACAATGAGCAGTTCTTC.

This CDR3 reads CASSGGNWDTIYF. CDR3 coding DNA: TGTGCCAGCAGCGGGGGCAATTGGGACACCATATATTTT. This chain uses TRBV11-2 with TRBJ1-3; D is perhaps TRBD1 (6 bases). Germline-derived CDR1 and CDR2 are SGHAT and FQNNGV. V lost 5 bases and J 8 bases, leaving 13 bases between the germline ends. The CDR3 is 13 residues long.

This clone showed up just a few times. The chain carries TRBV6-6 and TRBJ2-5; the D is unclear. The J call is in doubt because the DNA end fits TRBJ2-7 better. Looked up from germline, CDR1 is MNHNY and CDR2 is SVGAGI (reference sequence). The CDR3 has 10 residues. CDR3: CASRDYEQYF. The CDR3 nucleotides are TGTGCCAGTCGCGACTACGAGCAGTACTTC.

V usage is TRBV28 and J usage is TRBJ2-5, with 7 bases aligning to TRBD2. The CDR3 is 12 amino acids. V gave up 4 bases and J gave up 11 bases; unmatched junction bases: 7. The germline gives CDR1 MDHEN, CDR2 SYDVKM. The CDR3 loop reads CASSSRLATQYF. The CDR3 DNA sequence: TGTGCCAGCAGTTCACGACTAGCAACTCAGTACTTC.

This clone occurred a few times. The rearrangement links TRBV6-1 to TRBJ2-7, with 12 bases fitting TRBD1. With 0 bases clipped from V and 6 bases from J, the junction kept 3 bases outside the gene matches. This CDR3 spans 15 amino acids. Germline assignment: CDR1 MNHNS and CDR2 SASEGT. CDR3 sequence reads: CASSEAGTGGIEQYF. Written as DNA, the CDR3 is TGTGCCAGCAGTGAAGCCGGGACAGGGGGCATCGAGCAGTACTTC.

The chain's CDR3 is CATGTSGGVREQYF. In DNA form, the CDR3 reads TGTGCCACCGGGACTAGCGGGGGCGTTAGGGAGCAGTACTTC. V usage is TRBV7-2 and J usage is TRBJ2-7, with 14 bases lining up with TRBD2. The V gene's germline CDR1 is SGHTA and CDR2 FQGNSA. V dropped 10 bases and J dropped 7; count of bases not matched to a gene: 9. The CDR3 extends over 14 amino acids.

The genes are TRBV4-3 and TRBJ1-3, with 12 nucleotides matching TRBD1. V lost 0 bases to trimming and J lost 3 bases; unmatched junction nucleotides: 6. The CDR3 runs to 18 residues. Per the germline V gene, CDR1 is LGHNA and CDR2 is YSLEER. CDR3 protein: CASSQEGGQGAVGNTIYF. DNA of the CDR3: TGCGCCAGCAGCCAAGAAGGGGGACAGGGGGCTGTTGGAAACACCATATATTTT.

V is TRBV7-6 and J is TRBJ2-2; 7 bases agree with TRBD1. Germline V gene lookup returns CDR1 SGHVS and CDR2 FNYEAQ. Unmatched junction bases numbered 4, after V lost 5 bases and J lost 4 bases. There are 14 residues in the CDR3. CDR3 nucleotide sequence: TGTGCCAGCAGCCGAACAGGGGTCACCGGGGAGCTGTTTTTT. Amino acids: CASSRTGVTGELFF.

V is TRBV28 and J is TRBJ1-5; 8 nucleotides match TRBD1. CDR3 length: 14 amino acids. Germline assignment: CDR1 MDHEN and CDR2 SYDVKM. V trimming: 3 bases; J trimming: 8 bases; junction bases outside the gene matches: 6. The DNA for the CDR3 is TGTGCCAGCAGTTTGGGCAGGGGGCGGGAGCCCCAGCATTTT. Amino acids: CASSLGRGREPQHF.

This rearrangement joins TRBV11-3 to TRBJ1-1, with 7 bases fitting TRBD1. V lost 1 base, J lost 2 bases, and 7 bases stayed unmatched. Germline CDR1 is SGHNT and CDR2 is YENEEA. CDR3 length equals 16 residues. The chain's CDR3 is CASSLGATGVNTEAFF. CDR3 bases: TGTGCCAGCAGCTTAGGGGCCACAGGGGTAAACACTGAAGCTTTCTTT.

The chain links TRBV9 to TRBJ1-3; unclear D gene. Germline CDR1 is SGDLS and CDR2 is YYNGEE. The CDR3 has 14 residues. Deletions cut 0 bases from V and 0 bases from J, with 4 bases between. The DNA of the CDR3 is TGTGCCAGCAGCGTAGGGCACTCTGGAAACACCATATATTTT. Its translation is CASSVGHSGNTIYF.

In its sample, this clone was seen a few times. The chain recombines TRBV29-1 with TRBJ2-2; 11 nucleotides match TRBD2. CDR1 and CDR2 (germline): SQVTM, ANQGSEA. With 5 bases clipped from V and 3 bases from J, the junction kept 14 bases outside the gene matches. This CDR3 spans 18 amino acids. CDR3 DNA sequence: TGCAGCGTTCCCCGTAGGGTAGCGGGGGGGCGAGACACCGGGGAGCTGTTTTTT. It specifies CSVPRRVAGGRDTGELFF.

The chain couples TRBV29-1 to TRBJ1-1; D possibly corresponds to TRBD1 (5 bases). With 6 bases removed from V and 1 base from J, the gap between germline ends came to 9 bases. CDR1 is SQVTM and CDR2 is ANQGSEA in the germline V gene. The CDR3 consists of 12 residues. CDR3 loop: CSVSRGNTEAFF. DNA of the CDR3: TGCAGCGTGAGTAGGGGGAACACTGAAGCTTTCTTT.

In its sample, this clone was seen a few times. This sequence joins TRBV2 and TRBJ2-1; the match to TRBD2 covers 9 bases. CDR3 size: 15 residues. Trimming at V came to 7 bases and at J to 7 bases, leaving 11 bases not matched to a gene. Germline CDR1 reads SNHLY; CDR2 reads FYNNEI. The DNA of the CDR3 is TGTGCCAGCACCGAGAGGCTAGCGGGGAAAAATGAGCAGTTCTTC. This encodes CASTERLAGKNEQFF.

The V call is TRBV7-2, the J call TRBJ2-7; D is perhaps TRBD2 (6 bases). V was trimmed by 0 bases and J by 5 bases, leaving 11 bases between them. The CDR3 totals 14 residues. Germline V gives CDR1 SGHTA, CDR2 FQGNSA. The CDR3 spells CASSLALSGDEQYF. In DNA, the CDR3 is TGTGCCAGCAGCTTAGCGCTTTCGGGGGACGAGCAGTACTTC.

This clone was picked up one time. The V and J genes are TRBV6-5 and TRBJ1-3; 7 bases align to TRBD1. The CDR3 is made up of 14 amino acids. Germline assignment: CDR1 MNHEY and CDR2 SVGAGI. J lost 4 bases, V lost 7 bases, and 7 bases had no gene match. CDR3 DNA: TGTGCCAGCACCCGGGACAGCAGAGGAAACACCATATATTTT. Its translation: CASTRDSRGNTIYF.

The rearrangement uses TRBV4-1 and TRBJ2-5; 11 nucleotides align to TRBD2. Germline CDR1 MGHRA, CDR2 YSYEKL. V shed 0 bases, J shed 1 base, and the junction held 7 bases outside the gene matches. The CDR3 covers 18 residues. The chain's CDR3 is CASSQEGPLAGGQETQYF. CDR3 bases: TGCGCCAGCAGCCAAGAGGGTCCTCTAGCGGGGGGCCAAGAGACCCAGTACTTC.

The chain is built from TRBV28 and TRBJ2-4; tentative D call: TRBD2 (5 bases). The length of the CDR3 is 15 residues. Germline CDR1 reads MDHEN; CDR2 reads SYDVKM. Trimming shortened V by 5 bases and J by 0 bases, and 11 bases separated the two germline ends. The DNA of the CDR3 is TGTGCCAGCAGTGGACCAGGAGGAGCCAAAAACATTCAGTACTTC. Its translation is CASSGPGGAKNIQYF.

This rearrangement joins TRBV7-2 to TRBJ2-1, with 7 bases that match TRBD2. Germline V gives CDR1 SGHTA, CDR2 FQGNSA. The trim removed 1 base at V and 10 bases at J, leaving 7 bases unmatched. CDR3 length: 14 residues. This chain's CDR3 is CASSLVVGGGEQFF. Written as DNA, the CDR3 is TGTGCCAGCAGCTTAGTGGTGGGGGGGGGAGAGCAGTTCTTC.

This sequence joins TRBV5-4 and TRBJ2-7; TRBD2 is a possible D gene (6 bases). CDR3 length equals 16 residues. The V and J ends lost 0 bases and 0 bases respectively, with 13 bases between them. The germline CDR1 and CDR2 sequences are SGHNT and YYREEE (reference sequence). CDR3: CASSLGGTGSSYEQYF. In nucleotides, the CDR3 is TGTGCCAGCAGCTTGGGGGGGACTGGGAGCTCCTACGAGCAGTACTTC. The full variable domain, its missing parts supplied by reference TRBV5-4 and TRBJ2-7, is ETGVTQSPTHLIKTRGQQVTLRCSSQSGHNTVSWYQQALGQGPQFIFQYYREEENGRGNFPPRFSGLQFPNYSSELNVNALELDDSALYLCASSLGGTGSSYEQYFGPGTRLTVT.

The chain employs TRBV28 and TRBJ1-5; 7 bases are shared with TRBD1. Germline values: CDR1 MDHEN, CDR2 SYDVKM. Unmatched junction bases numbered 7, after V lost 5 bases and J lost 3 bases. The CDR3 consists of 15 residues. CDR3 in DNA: TGTGCCAGCAGTCCCGAGACAGGGTACAATCAGCCCCAGCATTTT. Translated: CASSPETGYNQPQHF.

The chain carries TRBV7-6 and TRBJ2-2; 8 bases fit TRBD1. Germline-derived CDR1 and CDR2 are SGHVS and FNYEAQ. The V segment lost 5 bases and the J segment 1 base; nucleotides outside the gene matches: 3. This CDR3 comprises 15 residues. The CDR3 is CASSVGQGNTGELFF. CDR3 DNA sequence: TGTGCCAGCAGCGTCGGACAGGGGAACACCGGGGAGCTGTTTTTT.